This TCR beta chain was obtained from a study of cytomegalovirus exposure and HLA in healthy donors. Overall study results and limits: Listed as cytomegalovirus-associated were 164 TCR beta chains. According to a subsequent analysis, TCR clusters from the first cohort were inclined to appear together in the roughly 120 validation repertoires. Most observed TCR sequences were rare, whereas some public TCRs were detected in many donors.

The data were produced by immunoSEQ multiplex PCR, yet TCRdb's version contains in-frame clones alone and is incomplete. The sample has about 120,000 clones; about 84% are singletons. In its sample, this clone was seen once. As yet, its antigen is unknown. This sequence originates from a woman in her twenties or thirties in good health and CMV-seronegative. The sample taken for sequencing was PBMCs.

In DNA, the CDR3 is TGCGCCAGCAGCCTCCGGCAGGGCCGTCAGCCCCAGCATTTT. This gives the protein CASSLRQGRQPQHF. The genes are TRBV4-1 and TRBJ1-5; the D gene is possibly TRBD1 (5 bases). Looked up from germline, CDR1 is MGHRA and CDR2 is YSYEKL. The germline V and J ends were trimmed by 4 bases and 6 bases, with 13 bases remaining between them. There are 14 residues in the CDR3.